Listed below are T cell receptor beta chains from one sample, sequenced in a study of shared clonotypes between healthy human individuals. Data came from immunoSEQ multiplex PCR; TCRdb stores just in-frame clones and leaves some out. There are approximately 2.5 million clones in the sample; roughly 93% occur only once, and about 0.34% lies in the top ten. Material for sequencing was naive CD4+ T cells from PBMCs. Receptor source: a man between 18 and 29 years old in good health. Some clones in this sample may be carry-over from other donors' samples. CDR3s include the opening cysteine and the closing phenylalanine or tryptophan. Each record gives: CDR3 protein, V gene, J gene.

CDR3aa: CASSRGLLSNQPQHF
v_gene: TRBV6-1
j_gene: TRBJ1-5

CDR3aa: CASSAGGATEAFF
v_gene: TRBV27
j_gene: TRBJ1-1

CDR3aa: CASSLLLTGGDRDTEAFF
v_gene: TRBV7-7
j_gene: TRBJ1-1

CDR3aa: CASSTPTSGSTDTQYF
v_gene: TRBV5-1
j_gene: TRBJ2-3

CDR3aa: CASSPATGVRDGYTF
v_gene: TRBV14
j_gene: TRBJ1-2

CDR3aa: CATTGGAGELFF
v_gene: TRBV4-2
j_gene: TRBJ2-2

CDR3aa: CASSQDAWPDYGYTF
v_gene: TRBV14
j_gene: TRBJ1-2

CDR3aa: CASSLRTGWERHGYTF
v_gene: TRBV5-4
j_gene: TRBJ1-2

CDR3aa: CASRSESGRFNEQFF
v_gene: TRBV5-1
j_gene: TRBJ2-1

CDR3aa: CASSWRETQYF
v_gene: TRBV5-8
j_gene: TRBJ2-5

CDR3aa: CASSVRGDNSPLHF
v_gene: TRBV9
j_gene: TRBJ1-6

CDR3aa: CASSLYQETQYF
v_gene: TRBV5-8
j_gene: TRBJ2-5

CDR3aa: CAWNQQGSGYTF
v_gene: TRBV30
j_gene: TRBJ1-2

CDR3aa: CASPGQGKNQPQHF
v_gene: TRBV27
j_gene: TRBJ1-5

CDR3aa: CASSQLGISGRDVPEQFF
v_gene: TRBV4-1
j_gene: TRBJ2-1

CDR3aa: CASSMRPSITYEQYF
v_gene: TRBV19
j_gene: TRBJ2-7

CDR3aa: CASRGPGGHEQFF
v_gene: TRBV7-3
j_gene: TRBJ2-1

CDR3aa: CASSFRVDRGEKLFF
v_gene: TRBV5-4
j_gene: TRBJ1-4

CDR3aa: CASSLGQGTGNTIYF
v_gene: TRBV28
j_gene: TRBJ1-3

CDR3aa: CASGGTLRSYEQYF
v_gene: TRBV28
j_gene: TRBJ2-7

CDR3aa: CASSLKGRSSGANVLTF
v_gene: TRBV5-4
j_gene: TRBJ2-6

CDR3aa: CASTLSPDYEQYF
v_gene: TRBV2
j_gene: TRBJ2-7

CDR3aa: CASSQEQSTDTQYF
v_gene: TRBV4-3
j_gene: TRBJ2-3

CDR3aa: CASSRRQGDTGELFF
v_gene: TRBV5-4
j_gene: TRBJ2-2

CDR3aa: CASSPFRDSHTVAETVRRGGELFF
v_gene: TRBV18
j_gene: TRBJ2-2

CDR3aa: CASGLENTEAFF
v_gene: TRBV12-5
j_gene: TRBJ1-1

CDR3aa: CSASMGAHTGELFF
v_gene: TRBV29-1
j_gene: TRBJ2-2

CDR3aa: CASTRTSGTHYEQYF
v_gene: TRBV28
j_gene: TRBJ2-7

CDR3aa: CASSLGQGAEKLFF
v_gene: TRBV7-8
j_gene: TRBJ1-4

CDR3aa: CASSLATRVQFF
v_gene: TRBV11-2
j_gene: TRBJ2-1

CDR3aa: CASSPDRGGNTIYF
v_gene: TRBV6-1
j_gene: TRBJ1-3

CDR3aa: CASSPPSSSGNTIYF
v_gene: TRBV18
j_gene: TRBJ1-3

CDR3aa: CASSLGPGTVGGGYTF
v_gene: TRBV13
j_gene: TRBJ1-2

CDR3aa: CASSQGEDRAAYGYTF
v_gene: TRBV4-2
j_gene: TRBJ1-2

CDR3aa: CASSAGTGSRGTEAFF
v_gene: TRBV7-9
j_gene: TRBJ1-1

CDR3aa: CSVTGDTEAFF
v_gene: TRBV20-1
j_gene: TRBJ1-1

CDR3aa: CASSVARAGARTDTQYF
v_gene: TRBV9
j_gene: TRBJ2-3

CDR3aa: CSSWTGGNEQFF
v_gene: TRBV29-1
j_gene: TRBJ2-1

CDR3aa: CASSRVGGPEAFF
v_gene: TRBV4-1
j_gene: TRBJ1-1

CDR3aa: CASSLAGAPRGYTF
v_gene: TRBV7-9
j_gene: TRBJ1-2

CDR3aa: CASSQDLSGENNEQFF
v_gene: TRBV4-2
j_gene: TRBJ2-1

CDR3aa: CAWIWRGGSNTGELFF
v_gene: TRBV30
j_gene: TRBJ2-2

CDR3aa: CASSIRLGLSYDEQFF
v_gene: TRBV19
j_gene: TRBJ2-1

CDR3aa: CASSYSSEQFF
v_gene: TRBV6-5
j_gene: TRBJ2-1

CDR3aa: CASSQFTGARQPQHF
v_gene: TRBV23-1
j_gene: TRBJ1-5

CDR3aa: CARFEAGSSYEQYF
v_gene: TRBV27
j_gene: TRBJ2-7

CDR3aa: CASSLSGTGVYGYTF
v_gene: TRBV28
j_gene: TRBJ1-2

CDR3aa: CASVYSNQPQHF
v_gene: TRBV28
j_gene: TRBJ1-5

CDR3aa: CASKTGSGNTIYF
v_gene: TRBV19
j_gene: TRBJ1-3

CDR3aa: CASSEVGVGYTF
v_gene: TRBV6-1
j_gene: TRBJ1-2

CDR3aa: CASSVTGTAHYEQYF
v_gene: TRBV11-2
j_gene: TRBJ2-7

CDR3aa: CASTPYNEQFF
v_gene: TRBV2
j_gene: TRBJ2-1

CDR3aa: CASSSPRDTNQPQHF
v_gene: TRBV28
j_gene: TRBJ1-5

CDR3aa: CASSQTLTGTEAFF
v_gene: TRBV5-1
j_gene: TRBJ1-1

CDR3aa: CASSVLAGVIGEQFF
v_gene: TRBV7-2
j_gene: TRBJ2-1

CDR3aa: CASSQEGYGYTF
v_gene: TRBV4-1
j_gene: TRBJ1-2

CDR3aa: CASSRLGTGGADTEAFF
v_gene: TRBV18
j_gene: TRBJ1-1

CDR3aa: CASSPTVAAITDTQYF
v_gene: TRBV7-3
j_gene: TRBJ2-3

CDR3aa: CASSTLWGAYEQYF
v_gene: TRBV7-9
j_gene: TRBJ2-7

CDR3aa: CASSLLAGGSGELFF
v_gene: TRBV5-4
j_gene: TRBJ2-2